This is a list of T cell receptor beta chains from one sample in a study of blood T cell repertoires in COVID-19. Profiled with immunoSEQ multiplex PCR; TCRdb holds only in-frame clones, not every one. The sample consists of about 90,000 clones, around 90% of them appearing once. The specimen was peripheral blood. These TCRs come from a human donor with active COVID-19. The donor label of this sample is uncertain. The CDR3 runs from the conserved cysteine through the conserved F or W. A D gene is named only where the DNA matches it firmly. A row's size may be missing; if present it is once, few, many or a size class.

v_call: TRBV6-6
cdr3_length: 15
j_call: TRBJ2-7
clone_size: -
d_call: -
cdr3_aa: CASSYVEARSYEQYF
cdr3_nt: TGTGCCAGCAGTTACGTAGAAGCCCGTTCCTACGAGCAGTACTTC

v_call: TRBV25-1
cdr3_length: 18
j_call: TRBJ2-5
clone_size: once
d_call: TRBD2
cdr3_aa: CASQISGLAGGRQETQYF
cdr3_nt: TGTGCCAGTCAAATTTCGGGACTAGCGGGGGGACGGCAAGAGACCCAGTACTTC

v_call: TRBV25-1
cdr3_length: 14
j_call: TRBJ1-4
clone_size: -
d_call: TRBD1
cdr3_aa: CASSDSGQAKKLFF
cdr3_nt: TGTGCCAGCAGTGATTCGGGACAGGCGAAAAAACTGTTTTTT

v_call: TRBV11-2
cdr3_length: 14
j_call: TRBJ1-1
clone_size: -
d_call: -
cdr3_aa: CASSLDSSNTEAFF
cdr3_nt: TGTGCCAGCAGCTTAGACAGTTCGAACACTGAAGCTTTCTTT

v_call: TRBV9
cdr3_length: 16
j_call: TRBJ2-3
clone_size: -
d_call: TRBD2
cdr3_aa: CASSPRTSGGDDTQYF
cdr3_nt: TGTGCCAGCAGCCCCCGGACTAGCGGGGGTGATGATACGCAGTATTTT

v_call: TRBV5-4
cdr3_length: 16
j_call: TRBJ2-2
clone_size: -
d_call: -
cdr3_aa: CASSTDPATNTGELFF
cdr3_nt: TGTGCCAGCAGCACCGACCCAGCGACGAACACCGGGGAGCTGTTTTTT

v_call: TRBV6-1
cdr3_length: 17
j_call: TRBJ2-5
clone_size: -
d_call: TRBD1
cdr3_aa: CASSEERAGGVQETQYF
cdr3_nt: TGTGCCAGCAGTGAAGAAAGGGCAGGGGGCGTACAAGAGACCCAGTACTTC

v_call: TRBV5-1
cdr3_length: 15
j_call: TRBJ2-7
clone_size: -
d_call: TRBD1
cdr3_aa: CASSLGQGGAYEQYF
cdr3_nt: TGCGCCAGCAGCCTGGGACAGGGGGGGGCCTACGAGCAGTACTTC

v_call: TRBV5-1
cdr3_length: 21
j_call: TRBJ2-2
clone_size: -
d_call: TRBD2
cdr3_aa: CASSGKERGRSDFMNTGELFF
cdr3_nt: TGCGCCAGCAGCGGGAAAGAGCGGGGGAGATCCGACTTTATGAACACCGGGGAGCTGTTTTTT

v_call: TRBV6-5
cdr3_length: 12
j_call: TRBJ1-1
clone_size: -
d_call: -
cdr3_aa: CASRSVNTEAFF
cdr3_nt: TGTGCCAGCAGGAGTGTGAACACTGAAGCTTTCTTT

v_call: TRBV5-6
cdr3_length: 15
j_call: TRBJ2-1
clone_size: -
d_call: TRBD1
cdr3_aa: CASSLAGQGYNEQFF
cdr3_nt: TGTGCCAGCAGCTTGGCGGGACAGGGTTACAATGAGCAGTTCTTC

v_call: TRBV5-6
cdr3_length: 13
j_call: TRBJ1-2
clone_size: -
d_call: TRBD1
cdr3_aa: CASSLDRGWGYTF
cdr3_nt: TGTGCCAGCAGCTTGGACAGGGGATGGGGCTACACCTTC